This passage covers 26 T cell receptor beta chains from one sample sequenced in a study of a mutant IDH1 vaccine in newly diagnosed glioma. Produced via immunoSEQ multiplex PCR; TCRdb's table is partial and in-frame only. The sample includes about 43,000 clones, less than 85% seen only once; the top ten take 2% to 3%. Which antigens these TCRs recognize remains unknown. The sample's time point: week 23, last vaccination. Vaccine doses each comprised 300 ug of mutant IDH1 20-mer peptide, with topical imiquimod. Sequenced here: PBMCs, sampled from a glioma patient whose treatment included an IDH1 peptide vaccine. These receptors all come from a woman between 18 and 29 years old with glioma. Some clones in this sample may be carry-over from other donors' samples.

This chain joins TRBV9 and TRBJ2-1; 7 bases are a match to TRBD2. Germline trimming cut 0 bases from V and 4 bases from J; bases unmatched to any gene: 4. The CDR3 spans 15 residues. Germline V lookup: CDR1 SGDLS, CDR2 YYNGEE. CDR3 DNA: TGTGCCAGCAGCGTAGGGGCTAGCGGATACAATGAGCAGTTCTTC. This gives the protein CASSVGASGYNEQFF.

The genes are TRBV5-1 and TRBJ2-2; the match to TRBD2 covers 14 bases. Germline CDR1 and CDR2: SGHRS and YFSETQ. V lost 9 bases to trimming and J lost 5 bases; unmatched junction nucleotides: 6. The CDR3 runs 15 residues. CDR3 region: CATSGLAGGTGELFF. CDR3 nucleotides: TGCGCCACCTCCGGACTAGCGGGAGGAACCGGGGAGCTGTTTTTT.

The V and J genes are TRBV7-2 and TRBJ1-3, with D unresolved. This CDR3 has 15 amino acids. Germline CDR1 SGHTA, CDR2 FQGNSA. V gave up 1 base and J gave up 4 bases, with 11 bases separating them. CDR3 bases: TGTGCCAGCAGCTTAGGCCGCCGGTCAGGAAACACCATATATTTT. This sequence encodes CASSLGRRSGNTIYF.

The V call is TRBV30, the J call TRBJ2-7; 9 nucleotides match TRBD2. This CDR3 contains 13 residues. Germline V gene lookup returns CDR1 GTSNPN and CDR2 SVGIG (reference sequence). Trimming took 4 bases from V and 6 from J; bases not matched to a gene: 7. The CDR3 protein is CAWTSGTLGEQYF. CDR3 nucleotide sequence: TGTGCCTGGACTAGCGGGACCTTGGGCGAGCAGTACTTC.

The chain joins TRBV5-6 to TRBJ2-1; D is perhaps TRBD1 (5 bases). V was clipped by 2 bases and J by 2 bases, with 11 bases between them. The CDR3 extends over 15 amino acids. Germline CDR1 and CDR2: SGHDT and YYEEEE. CDR3 in amino acids: CASSLGVLPYNEQFF. CDR3 nucleotides: TGTGCCAGCAGCTTAGGGGTCCTTCCCTACAATGAGCAGTTCTTC.

The chain joins TRBV6-7 to TRBJ2-2, with D perhaps TRBD1 or TRBD2 (5 bases each). TRBV6-7 is reported as an ORF; its role is uncertain. The ends were cut back, 0 bases at V and 5 bases at J, with 10 bases in the middle. CDR3 length: 15 residues. CDR3 nucleotide sequence: TGTGCCAGCAGTTACTCCCCGGGGCTGACCGGGGAGCTGTTTTTT. It specifies CASSYSPGLTGELFF.

The chain is built from TRBV7-9 and TRBJ2-5; a possible D gene is TRBD1 (6 bases). The CDR3 spans 19 residues. Germline V gene lookup returns CDR1 SEHNR and CDR2 FQNEAQ (reference sequence). The V end was cut by 8 bases, the J end by 0 bases, with 28 bases between. The CDR3 region has the DNA TGTGCCAGCGAAGAAGGGACGATGTCGGGACAACGCAACCAAGAGACCCAGTACTTC. As protein: CASEEGTMSGQRNQETQYF.

The rearrangement links TRBV5-6 to TRBJ2-3; D might be TRBD2 (6 bases). Germline V gene lookup returns CDR1 SGHDT and CDR2 YYEEEE. V shed 3 bases and J shed 6 bases, with 20 bases lying between them. The CDR3 totals 16 residues. CDR3 amino acids: CASSWTAGTPGDTQYF. The CDR3 region has the DNA TGTGCCAGCAGCTGGACCGCGGGGACGCCGGGGGATACGCAGTATTTT.

The rearrangement uses TRBV19 and TRBJ1-1; D call uncertain. Trimming pared 0 bases from V and 11 bases from J, leaving 10 bases between. The CDR3 extends over 12 amino acids. Germline CDR1 LNHDA, CDR2 SQIVND (reference sequence). The CDR3 DNA is TGTGCCAGTAGTATAGACCCGCAGCGGGCTTTCTTT. Residues: CASSIDPQRAFF.

The genes are TRBV19 and TRBJ1-1; TRBD1 agrees at 7 bases. The junction had 9 bases not matched to a gene; V was cut back by 7 bases and J by 4 bases. CDR1 is LNHDA and CDR2 is SQIVND in the germline V gene (reference sequence). The CDR3 runs 14 residues. This chain's CDR3 is CASIRQGGSTEAFF. DNA of the CDR3: TGTGCCAGTATCAGACAGGGAGGGAGCACTGAAGCTTTCTTT.

V and J are TRBV19 and TRBJ2-7, with no clear D. CDR3 size: 13 residues. The V and J ends lost 3 bases and 3 bases respectively, with 9 bases between them. Germline-derived CDR1 and CDR2 are LNHDA and SQIVND (reference sequence). CDR3 amino acids: CASSIILFYEQYF. In nucleotides, the CDR3 is TGTGCCAGTAGTATTATACTCTTCTACGAGCAGTACTTC.

V is TRBV4-3 and J is TRBJ2-1; 14 nucleotides match TRBD2. The junction had 0 bases not matched to a gene; V was cut back by 3 bases and J by 2 bases. Per germline, CDR1 LGHNA and CDR2 YSLEER. The CDR3 runs 16 residues. CDR3 DNA sequence: TGCGCCAGCAGCCAGACTAGCGGGGGGGCCTACAATGAGCAGTTCTTC. Its protein product is CASSQTSGGAYNEQFF.

This chain uses TRBV20-1 with TRBJ2-1; D gene ambiguous. V lost 6 bases to trimming and J lost 10 bases, with 13 bases between them. The CDR3 is 11 residues long. The germline V gene encodes CDR1 DFQATT and CDR2 SNEGSKA (reference sequence). The CDR3 bases are TGCAGTGCCGCCATAGCTGTAGAGCAGTTCTTC. Amino acids: CSAAIAVEQFF.

This chain uses TRBV19 with TRBJ2-1; a possible D gene is TRBD1 (6 bases). CDR1 and CDR2 (germline): LNHDA, SQIVND (reference sequence). Trimming took 7 bases from V and 1 from J, leaving 14 bases between them. The length of the CDR3 is 15 residues. Here the CDR3 reads CASIGFRGSYNEQFF. CDR3 DNA sequence: TGTGCCAGTATCGGATTCAGGGGTTCCTACAATGAGCAGTTCTTC.

V is TRBV10-3 and J is TRBJ2-5; 10 bases are shared with TRBD2. Germline CDR1 and CDR2: ENHRY and SYGVKD. V shed 4 bases and J 3 bases; nucleotides not matched to a gene: 11. This CDR3 has 17 amino acids. In DNA, the CDR3 is TGTGCCATCAGTGTTGGACGGGGACTAGCGTTGGAAGAGACCCAGTACTTC. Its protein product is CAISVGRGLALEETQYF.

This chain joins TRBV7-9 and TRBJ1-1; TRBD1 aligns across 8 bases. The CDR3 loop spans 19 amino acids. J lost 0 bases, V lost 1 base, and 13 bases had no gene match. Germline assignment: CDR1 SEHNR and CDR2 FQNEAQ (reference sequence). The CDR3 nucleotides are TGTGCCAGCAGCTTAGTAGAGGGGACAGGCCAAACTATGAACACTGAAGCTTTCTTT. Protein sequence: CASSLVEGTGQTMNTEAFF.

This clone was seen more than once but under ten times. The chain uses TRBV6-5 and TRBJ1-1; 8 positions match TRBD1. The CDR3 sequence is 14 residues long. The V and J ends lost 5 bases and 6 bases, in that order; junction bases with no gene match: 8. Per the germline V gene, CDR1 is MNHEY and CDR2 is SVGAGI. In DNA form, the CDR3 reads TGTGCCAGCAGTAGACAGGGGATATTCGCTGAAGCTTTCTTT. This codes for CASSRQGIFAEAFF.

V gene TRBV18 combines with J gene TRBJ1-5, with 7 bases fitting TRBD1. The CDR3 runs to 15 residues. Germline V lookup: CDR1 KGHSH, CDR2 LQKENI. The V gene end was trimmed by 6 bases and the J gene end by 7 bases; junction bases not matched to a gene: 12. The CDR3 loop is CASSFTEAGGQPQHF. The CDR3, as DNA: TGTGCCAGCTCCTTCACGGAAGCAGGGGGGCAGCCCCAGCATTTT.

The rearrangement uses TRBV5-1 and TRBJ2-3; no clear D gene. This CDR3 has 12 residues. CDR1 and CDR2 from the germline V gene are SGHRS and YFSETQ. The germline V and J ends were trimmed by 4 bases and 0 bases, with 3 bases remaining between them. The CDR3 DNA follows: TGCGCCAGCAGCCACAGCACAGATACGCAGTATTTT. As protein: CASSHSTDTQYF.

The chain couples TRBV11-3 to TRBJ2-7, with 7 bases fitting TRBD2. Trimming cost V 1 base and J 7 bases; bases outside gene matches: 4. The germline V gene has CDR1 SGHNT and CDR2 YENEEA. The CDR3 extends over 13 amino acids. The CDR3 reads CASSLGGRSEQYF. CDR3 in DNA: TGTGCCAGCAGCTTAGGCGGGAGAAGTGAGCAGTACTTC. Supplemented by reference TRBV11-3 and TRBJ2-7, the full variable domain reads EAGVVQSPRYKIIEKKQPVAFWCNPISGHNTLYWYLQNLGQGPELLIRYENEEAVDDSQLPKDRFSAERLKGVDSTLKIQPAELGDSAVYLCASSLGGRSEQYFGPGTRLTVT.

The rearrangement joins TRBV7-9 to TRBJ2-2; 14 bases align to TRBD2. The CDR3 has 19 amino acids. Trimming at V came to 3 bases and at J to 2 bases, leaving 8 bases not matched to a gene. Germline CDR1 SEHNR, CDR2 FQNEAQ (reference sequence). CDR3 sequence (DNA): TGTGCCAGCAGCTTCCCGGGACTAGCGGGAGCGTCAAACACCGGGGAGCTGTTTTTT. It is translated as CASSFPGLAGASNTGELFF.

The chain recombines TRBV11-3 with TRBJ2-2, with 10 bases that match TRBD1. V gave up 1 base and J gave up 4 bases; unmatched junction bases: 6. In germline, CDR1 is SGHNT, CDR2 YENEEA. The length of the CDR3 is 17 residues. This chain's CDR3 is CASSLGDRGVGTGELFF. CDR3 coding DNA: TGTGCCAGCAGCTTAGGGGACAGGGGAGTAGGCACCGGGGAGCTGTTTTTT.

This clone appeared once. The chain has TRBV28 and TRBJ2-4, with 8 bases aligning to TRBD2. Per the germline V gene, CDR1 is MDHEN and CDR2 is SYDVKM. CDR3 length: 16 residues. V lost 4 bases to trimming and J lost 0 bases; unmatched junction nucleotides: 5. The CDR3 here is CASSSGGALAKNIQYF. CDR3 nucleotides: TGTGCCAGCAGTTCCGGGGGGGCATTAGCCAAAAACATTCAGTACTTC.

The CDR3 here is CASARGIEAGYTF. In nucleotides, the CDR3 is TGTGCCAGCGCCAGGGGTATCGAGGCTGGCTACACCTTC. The rearrangement joins TRBV6-5 to TRBJ1-2; D is perhaps TRBD1 (6 bases). The CDR3 runs 13 residues. Germline CDR1 and CDR2: MNHEY and SVGAGI. The V gene lost 8 bases and the J gene lost 7 bases, with 17 bases spanning the gap.

V is TRBV7-8 and J is TRBJ2-2, with D unclear. V lost 0 bases, J lost 4 bases, and 6 bases lay in between. CDR1 is SGHVS, CDR2 FQNEAQ, per germline. CDR3 length equals 14 residues. The CDR3 here is CASSLAWSTGELFF. In nucleotides, the CDR3 is TGTGCCAGCAGCTTAGCCTGGTCCACCGGGGAGCTGTTTTTT.

DNA for the CDR3: TGTGCCAGTAGTACGGGCAATGTTGCCTATGGCTACACCTTC. Protein sequence: CASSTGNVAYGYTF. The chain is built from TRBV19 and TRBJ1-2; D gene ambiguous. Germline CDR1 is LNHDA and CDR2 is SQIVND (reference sequence). V lost 4 bases to trimming and J lost 4 bases, with 13 bases between them. The CDR3 runs to 14 residues.